This TCR beta chain was identified in a study of cytomegalovirus exposure and HLA in healthy donors. Produced via immunoSEQ multiplex PCR; TCRdb's table is partial and in-frame only. The sample lists some 240,000 clones, around four fifths seen once, with 5.5% to 6.5% in the top ten. Per germline, CDR1 LGHNA and CDR2 YNFKEQ. The CDR3 runs 17 residues. Trimming shortened V by 4 bases and J by 0 bases, and 17 bases separated the two germline ends. The sequenced material came from PBMCs. The sequence was obtained from a woman younger than 30 in good health and CMV-seronegative. V and J are TRBV4-2 and TRBJ2-3; D remains unclear. The DNA for the CDR3 is TGTGCCAGCAGCCGAATAGATGCGAGTACTAGCACAGATACGCAGTATTTT. Its protein product is CASSRIDASTSTDTQYF.